The subject of this entry is one T cell receptor (beta chain). CDR3 size: 14 residues. After removal of 4 bases from V and 6 bases from J, the junction contained 5 bases not matched to a gene. The germline V gene encodes CDR1 SGHDT and CDR2 YYEEEE. Seattle's cohort entered during active infection and was followed longitudinally. The data belong to a study of blood T cell repertoires in COVID-19. Looking at the study overall: Samples came from the United States, Italy and Spain, spanning acute and convalescent COVID-19. Sample material is recorded as cDNA or gDNA derived from T cells, B-cell-depleted T cells, or PBMCs.

How the authors handled the data: Amplification from reference gene primers served as the basis for estimated nucleated cell counts. Clones were sequenced by immunoSEQ multiplex PCR, and TCRdb holds only the in-frame ones, with some missing. The DNA was the basis for D and trimming; V, J and clone size are from that table. This sample has about 97,000 clones, with approximately 90% found just once. The TCR was taken from a woman aged 50 to 60 with COVID-19, enrolled during active disease. Sequencing was performed on peripheral blood. The J gene is TRBJ1-5, the V gene TRBV5-6; TRBD1 matches at 9 bases. CDR3 protein: CASSVQGAGQPQHF. In DNA, the CDR3 is TGTGCCAGCAGCGTACAGGGGGCAGGTCAGCCCCAGCATTTT.